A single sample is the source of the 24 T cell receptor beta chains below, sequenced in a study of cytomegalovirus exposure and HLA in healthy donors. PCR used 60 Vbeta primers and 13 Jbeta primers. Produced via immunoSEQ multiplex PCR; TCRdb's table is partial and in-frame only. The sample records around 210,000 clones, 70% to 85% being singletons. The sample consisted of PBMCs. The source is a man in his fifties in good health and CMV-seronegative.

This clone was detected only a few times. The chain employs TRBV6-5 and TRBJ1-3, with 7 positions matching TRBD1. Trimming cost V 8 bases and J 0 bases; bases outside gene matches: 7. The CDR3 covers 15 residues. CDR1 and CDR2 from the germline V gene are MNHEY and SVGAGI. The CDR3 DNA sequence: TGTGCCAGCGGACCAGGGGGGCACTCTGGAAACACCATATATTTT. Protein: CASGPGGHSGNTIYF.

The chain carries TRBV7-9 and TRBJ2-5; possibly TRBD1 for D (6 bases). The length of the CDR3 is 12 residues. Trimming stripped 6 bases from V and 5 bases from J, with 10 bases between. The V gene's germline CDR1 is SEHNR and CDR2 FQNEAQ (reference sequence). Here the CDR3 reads CASRGARETQYF. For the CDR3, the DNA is TGTGCCAGCAGGGGGGCTCGGGAGACCCAGTACTTC.

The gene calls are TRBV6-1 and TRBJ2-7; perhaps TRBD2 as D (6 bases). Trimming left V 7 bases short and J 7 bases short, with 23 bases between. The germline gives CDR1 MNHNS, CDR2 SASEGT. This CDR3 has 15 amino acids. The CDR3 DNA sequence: TGTGCCAGCACCCCCCCGGGGGTAGGTAGTTATGAGCAGTACTTC. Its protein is CASTPPGVGSYEQYF.

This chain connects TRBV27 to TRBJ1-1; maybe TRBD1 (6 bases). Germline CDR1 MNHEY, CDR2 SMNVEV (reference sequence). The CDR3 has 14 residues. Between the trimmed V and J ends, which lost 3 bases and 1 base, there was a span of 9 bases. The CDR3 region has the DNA TGTGCCAGCAGTTTTTACAGGGAGAACACTGAAGCTTTCTTT. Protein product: CASSFYRENTEAFF.

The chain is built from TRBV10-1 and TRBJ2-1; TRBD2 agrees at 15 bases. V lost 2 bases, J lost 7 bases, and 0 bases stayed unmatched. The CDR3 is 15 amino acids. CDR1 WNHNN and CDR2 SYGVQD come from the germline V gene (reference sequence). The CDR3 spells CASSEGTSGRNEQFF. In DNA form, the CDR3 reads TGCGCCAGCAGTGAGGGGACTAGCGGGAGGAATGAGCAGTTCTTC.

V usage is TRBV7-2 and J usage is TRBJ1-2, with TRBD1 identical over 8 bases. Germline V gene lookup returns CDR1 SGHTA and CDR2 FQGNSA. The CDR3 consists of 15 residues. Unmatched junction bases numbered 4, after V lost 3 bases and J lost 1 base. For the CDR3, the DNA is TGTGCCAGCAGCTTTTTCGACAGGGGTAACTATGGCTACACCTTC. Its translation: CASSFFDRGNYGYTF.

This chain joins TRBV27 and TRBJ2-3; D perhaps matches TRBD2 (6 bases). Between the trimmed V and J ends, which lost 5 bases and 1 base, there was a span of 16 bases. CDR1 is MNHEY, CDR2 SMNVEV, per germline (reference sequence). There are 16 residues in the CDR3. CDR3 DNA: TGTGCCAGCAGTCCATGGAGGGCCGCGGGCACAGATACGCAGTATTTT. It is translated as CASSPWRAAGTDTQYF.

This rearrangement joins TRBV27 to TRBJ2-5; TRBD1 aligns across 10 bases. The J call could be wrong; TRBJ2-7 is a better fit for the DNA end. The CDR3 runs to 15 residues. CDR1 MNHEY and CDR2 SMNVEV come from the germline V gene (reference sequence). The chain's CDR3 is CASSLGTGVRYEQYF. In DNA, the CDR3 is TGTGCCAGCAGCCTAGGGACAGGGGTGCGTTACGAGCAGTACTTC.

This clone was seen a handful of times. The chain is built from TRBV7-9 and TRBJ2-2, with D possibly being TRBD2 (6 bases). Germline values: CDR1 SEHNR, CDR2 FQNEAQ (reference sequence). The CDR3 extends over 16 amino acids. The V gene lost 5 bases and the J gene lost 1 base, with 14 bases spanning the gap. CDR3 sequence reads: CASSPTGLLNTGELFF. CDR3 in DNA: TGTGCCAGCAGCCCAACCGGACTATTGAACACCGGGGAGCTGTTTTTT.

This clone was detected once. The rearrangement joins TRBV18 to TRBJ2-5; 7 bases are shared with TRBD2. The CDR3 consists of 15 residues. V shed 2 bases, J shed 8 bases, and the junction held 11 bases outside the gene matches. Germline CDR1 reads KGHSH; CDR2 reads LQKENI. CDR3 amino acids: CASSPTGLQTGTQYF. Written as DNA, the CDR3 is TGTGCCAGCTCACCAACGGGACTACAGACCGGAACCCAGTACTTC. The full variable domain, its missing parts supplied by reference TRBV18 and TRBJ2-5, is NAGVMQNPRHLVRRRGQEARLRCSPMKGHSHVYWYRQLPEEGLKFMVYLQKENIIDESGMPKERFSAEFPKEGPSILRIQQVVRGDSAAYFCASSPTGLQTGTQYFGPGTRLLVL.

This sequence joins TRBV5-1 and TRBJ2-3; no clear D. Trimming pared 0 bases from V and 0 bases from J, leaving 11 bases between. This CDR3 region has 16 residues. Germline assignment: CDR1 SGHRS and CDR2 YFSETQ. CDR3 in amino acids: CASSLDPQASTDTQYF. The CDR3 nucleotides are TGCGCCAGCAGCTTGGATCCCCAGGCTAGCACAGATACGCAGTATTTT.

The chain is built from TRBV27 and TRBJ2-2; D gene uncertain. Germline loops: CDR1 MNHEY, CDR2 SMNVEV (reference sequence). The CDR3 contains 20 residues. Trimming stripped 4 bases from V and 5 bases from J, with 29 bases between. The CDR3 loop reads CASSSQQIEIPYRKTGELFF. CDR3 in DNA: TGTGCCAGCAGTTCCCAACAAATTGAAATCCCATACAGAAAAACCGGGGAGCTGTTTTTT.

CDR3 DNA: TGTGCCAGCAGTGAGGGTAGCGGGAGCTCCTACGAGCAGTACTTC. Translating gives CASSEGSGSSYEQYF. This chain links TRBV2 with TRBJ2-7; 9 positions match TRBD2. The CDR3 loop spans 15 amino acids. CDR1 and CDR2 from the germline V gene are SNHLY and FYNNEI. Trimming removed 3 bases from V and 0 bases from J; junction bases left unmatched: 3.

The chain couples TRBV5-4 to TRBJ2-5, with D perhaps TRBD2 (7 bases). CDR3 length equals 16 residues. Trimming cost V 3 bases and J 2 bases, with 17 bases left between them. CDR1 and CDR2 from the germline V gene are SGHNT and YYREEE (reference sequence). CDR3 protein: CASSSRGGRGQETQYF. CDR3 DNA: TGTGCCAGCAGCTCAAGGGGGGGCCGGGGGCAAGAGACCCAGTACTTC.

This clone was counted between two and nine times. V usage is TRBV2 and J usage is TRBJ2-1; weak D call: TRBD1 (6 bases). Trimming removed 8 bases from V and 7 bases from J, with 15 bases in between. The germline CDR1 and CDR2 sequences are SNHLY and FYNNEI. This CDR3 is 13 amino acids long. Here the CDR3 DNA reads TGTGCCAGCGCACAGGGTCTGTCGAATGAGCAGTTCTTC. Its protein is CASAQGLSNEQFF.

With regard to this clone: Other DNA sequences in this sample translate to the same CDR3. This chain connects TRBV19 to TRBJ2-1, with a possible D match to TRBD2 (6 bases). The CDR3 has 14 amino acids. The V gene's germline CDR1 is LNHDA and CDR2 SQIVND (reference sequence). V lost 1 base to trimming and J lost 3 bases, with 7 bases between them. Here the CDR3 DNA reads TGTGCCAGTAGTATAGGGGGGGTCTACAATGAGCAGTTCTTC. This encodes CASSIGGVYNEQFF.

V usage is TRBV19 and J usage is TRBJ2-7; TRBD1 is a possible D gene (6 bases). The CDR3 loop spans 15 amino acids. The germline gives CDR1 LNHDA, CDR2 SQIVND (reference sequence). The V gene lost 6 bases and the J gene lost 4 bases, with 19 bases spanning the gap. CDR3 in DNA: TGTGCCAGTAGCAGAGGAGGACAGACTATATACGAGCAGTACTTC. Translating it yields CASSRGGQTIYEQYF.

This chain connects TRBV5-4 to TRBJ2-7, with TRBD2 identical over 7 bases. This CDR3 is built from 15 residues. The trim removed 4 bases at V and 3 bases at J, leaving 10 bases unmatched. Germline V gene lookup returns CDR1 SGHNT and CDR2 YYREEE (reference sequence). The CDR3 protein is CASSLPGGRDYEQYF. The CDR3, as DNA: TGTGCCAGCAGCCTCCCGGGCGGGAGAGACTACGAGCAGTACTTC.

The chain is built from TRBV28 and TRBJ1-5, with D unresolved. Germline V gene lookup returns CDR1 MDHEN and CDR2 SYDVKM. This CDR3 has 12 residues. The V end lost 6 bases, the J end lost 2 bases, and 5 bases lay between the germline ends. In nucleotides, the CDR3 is TGTGCCAGCAGGGCTGGCAATCAGCCCCAGCATTTT. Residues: CASRAGNQPQHF.

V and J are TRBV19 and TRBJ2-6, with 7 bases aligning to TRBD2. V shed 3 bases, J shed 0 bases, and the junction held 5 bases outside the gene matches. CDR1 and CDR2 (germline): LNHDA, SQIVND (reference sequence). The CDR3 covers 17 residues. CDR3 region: CASSIRGGSSGANVLTF. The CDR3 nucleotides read TGTGCCAGTAGTATCCGGGGAGGGTCCTCTGGGGCCAACGTCCTGACTTTC.

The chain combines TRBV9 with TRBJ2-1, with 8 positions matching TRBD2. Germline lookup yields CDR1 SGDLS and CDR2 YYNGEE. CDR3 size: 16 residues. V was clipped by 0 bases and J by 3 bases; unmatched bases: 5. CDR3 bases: TGTGCCAGCAGCGTAGGGGATAGCGGGGTCTACAATGAGCAGTTCTTC. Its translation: CASSVGDSGVYNEQFF.

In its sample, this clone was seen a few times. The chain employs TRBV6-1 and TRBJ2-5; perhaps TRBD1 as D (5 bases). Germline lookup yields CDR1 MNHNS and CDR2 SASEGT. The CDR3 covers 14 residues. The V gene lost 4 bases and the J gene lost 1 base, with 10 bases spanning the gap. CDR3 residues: CASSGDRAQETQYF. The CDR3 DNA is TGTGCCAGCAGTGGAGACAGAGCCCAAGAGACCCAGTACTTC.

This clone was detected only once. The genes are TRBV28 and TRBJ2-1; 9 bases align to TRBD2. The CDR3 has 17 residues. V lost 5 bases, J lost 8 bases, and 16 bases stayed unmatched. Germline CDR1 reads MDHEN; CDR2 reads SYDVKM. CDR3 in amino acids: CASSPRGSGSGWYEQFF. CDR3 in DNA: TGTGCCAGCAGTCCCCGGGGTAGCGGGAGTGGTTGGTATGAGCAGTTCTTC.

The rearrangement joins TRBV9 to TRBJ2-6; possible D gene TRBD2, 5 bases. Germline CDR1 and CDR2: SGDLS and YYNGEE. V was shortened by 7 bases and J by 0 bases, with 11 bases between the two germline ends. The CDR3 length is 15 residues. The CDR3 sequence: CASAAGYSGANVLTF. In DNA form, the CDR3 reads TGTGCCAGCGCGGCGGGTTACTCTGGGGCCAACGTCCTGACTTTC.